The 11 T cell receptor beta chains given below trace back to one sample, sequenced in a study of cytomegalovirus exposure and HLA in healthy donors. Vbeta (60) and Jbeta (13) primers were used in the PCR. Clones were sequenced by immunoSEQ multiplex PCR, and TCRdb holds only the in-frame ones, with some missing. The sample consists of approximately 140,000 clones, 60% to 80% of them appearing once. The sample was PBMCs. These receptors were obtained from a woman aged 60 to 75 in good health and CMV-seropositive.

This clone was seen more than once but under ten times. The chain joins TRBV9 to TRBJ1-6; TRBD1 aligns across 7 bases. V shed 2 bases and J 6 bases; nucleotides not matched to a gene: 2. Germline V CDR1 and CDR2: SGDLS, YYNGEE. This CDR3 is built from 14 residues. In DNA, the CDR3 is TGTGCCAGCAGCGTGGGGACAGCTAATTCACCCCTCCACTTT. It codes for CASSVGTANSPLHF.

V and J are TRBV18 and TRBJ2-7; 8 bases align to TRBD1. The CDR3 has 15 amino acids. J lost 3 bases, V lost 6 bases, and 10 bases had no gene match. In germline, CDR1 is KGHSH, CDR2 LQKENI. The CDR3 spells CASSPTGGSLYEQYF. CDR3 sequence (DNA): TGTGCCAGCTCCCCAACAGGGGGGTCCCTCTACGAGCAGTACTTC.

The chain couples TRBV18 to TRBJ2-7; 7 bases align to TRBD1. Germline-derived CDR1 and CDR2 are KGHSH and LQKENI. The CDR3 covers 15 residues. The ends lost 0 bases at V and 1 base at J; junction bases unmatched: 3. Written as DNA, the CDR3 is TGTGCCAGCTCACCACCGACAGGGTTTTCCTACGAGCAGTACTTC. Translated, it gives CASSPPTGFSYEQYF.

V usage is TRBV5-4 and J usage is TRBJ2-5; possible D gene TRBD2, 5 bases. This CDR3 is built from 12 residues. V was cut by 9 bases and J by 2 bases, with 11 bases left in between. The germline V gene encodes CDR1 SGHNT and CDR2 YYREEE (reference sequence). The CDR3 DNA sequence: TGTGCCACCCAACTAGATCAAGAGACCCAGTACTTC. As protein: CATQLDQETQYF.

A note on this clone: The sample contains more than one DNA sequence encoding this CDR3. The chain uses TRBV27 and TRBJ1-1; TRBD1 is a possible D gene (5 bases). The V end lost 5 bases, the J end lost 0 bases, and 22 bases lay between the germline ends. The germline V gene encodes CDR1 MNHEY and CDR2 SMNVEV (reference sequence). The CDR3 covers 18 residues. CDR3: CASSPPGGGPWVNTEAFF. The DNA of the CDR3 is TGTGCCAGCAGTCCCCCCGGGGGGGGTCCATGGGTGAACACTGAAGCTTTCTTT.

This clone was found a few times. V is TRBV5-1 and J is TRBJ2-1; 7 bases fit TRBD2. The trim removed 0 bases at V and 7 bases at J, leaving 4 bases unmatched. The CDR3 has 14 residues. Germline V lookup: CDR1 SGHRS, CDR2 YFSETQ. CDR3 residues: CASSLVLAENEQFF. The CDR3 DNA sequence: TGCGCCAGCAGCTTGGTTCTAGCGGAGAATGAGCAGTTCTTC. Variable domain in full (rest from reference TRBV5-1 and TRBJ2-1): KAGVTQTPRYLIKTRGQQVTLSCSPISGHRSVSWYQQTPGQGLQFLFEYFSETQRNKGNFPGRFSGRQFSNSRSEMNVSTLELGDSALYLCASSLVLAENEQFFGPGTRLTVL.

The chain employs TRBV29-1 and TRBJ2-3; TRBD1 agrees at 9 bases. Germline CDR1 reads SQVTM; CDR2 reads ANQGSEA. The CDR3 is 18 residues long. Unmatched junction bases numbered 13, after V lost 0 bases and J lost 3 bases. The CDR3 reads CSVEEAAGTGLTTDTQYF. Written as DNA, the CDR3 is TGCAGCGTTGAAGAGGCGGCCGGGACAGGGCTCACAACAGATACGCAGTATTTT.

This chain uses TRBV5-1 with TRBJ2-5; 10 nucleotides align to TRBD2. The length of the CDR3 is 14 residues. Germline assignment: CDR1 SGHRS and CDR2 YFSETQ. After removal of 5 bases from V and 1 base from J, the junction contained 2 bases not matched to a gene. In DNA, the CDR3 is TGCGCCAGCAGAACTAGCGGGGTCCAAGAGACCCAGTACTTC. It translates to CASRTSGVQETQYF.

This clone was seen more than once but under ten times. The V and J genes are TRBV12-5 and TRBJ2-3; D is possibly TRBD2 (7 bases). Per the germline V gene, CDR1 is LGHNT and CDR2 is FRNRAP. The CDR3 covers 18 residues. V lost 1 base and J 2 bases, leaving 19 bases between the germline ends. The CDR3 DNA sequence: TGTGCTAGTGGTTTGGCCCGGGGTGGGGGGGGCCTCACAGATACGCAGTATTTT. It translates to CASGLARGGGGLTDTQYF.

The chain employs TRBV2 and TRBJ1-1, with a weak D call TRBD1 (6 bases). Germline CDR1 and CDR2: SNHLY and FYNNEI. V lost 4 bases and J lost 1, with 10 bases in between. The CDR3 is made up of 14 amino acids. CDR3 sequence (DNA): TGTGCCAGCAGTGTAGTGGACAGGAACACTGAAGCTTTCTTT. This gives the protein CASSVVDRNTEAFF.

The sample holds a few counts of this clone. The rearrangement joins TRBV27 to TRBJ2-2, with D tentatively TRBD2 (7 bases). From germline, CDR1 is MNHEY and CDR2 SMNVEV (reference sequence). The CDR3 has 15 amino acids. Deletions cut 6 bases from V and 4 bases from J, with 15 bases between. The chain's CDR3 is CASREGGAITGELFF. The CDR3 DNA is TGTGCCAGCAGAGAAGGGGGGGCGATCACCGGGGAGCTGTTTTTT.